This T cell receptor (beta chain) emerged from a study of regulatory and conventional T cells in RAG deficiency (dated by TCRdb to between 2016 and 2019). Some background on the complete study: To compare the diversity and composition of the repertoires of Treg, conventional CD4+ and CD8+ T cells between RAG-deficient patients and healthy controls, the study applied high-throughput TCR beta sequencing. The full study reports these points: Some T-cell subset analyses were not done for some subjects. Shorter CDR3 lengths were found in all patient T-cell subsets, and >75% Treg-Tconv repertoire overlap at nucleotide and amino acid level was observed in Omenn syndrome patients. In Omenn syndrome patients, sorted CD25-high CD127-low cells may represent peripherally activated cells rather than bona fide Treg cells. Markedly lower Shannon entropy and higher Simpson indices were observed in RAG-deficient patients than in control T-cell subpopulations. Unique TCR beta sequences from Treg cells were roughly 94-fold fewer in Omenn syndrome and CID/AS patients than controls, versus about 9-fold for other subsets.

Conventional CD4+ T cells were purified from blood as CD25-low CD127-high cells before genomic DNA extraction. Fewer than ten healthy control donors served as the comparison group for repertoire analyses. The library was built by means of the immunoSEQ multiplex PCR assay. Rearranged TCR beta chain products were amplified from genomic DNA of sorted T-cell subsets and sequenced. As for how the authors treated the data: Shannon entropy and Simpson indices were used to measure the diversity of productive TCR beta rearrangements in each repertoire. Clonal expansion was assessed using the summed frequency of the 100 most abundant productive TCR beta clonotypes among total reads. The TRB repertoires were scored with a self-reactivity index built on which amino acids appear at CDR3beta positions 6 and 7. Two-way ANOVA was used for repertoire analyses, while Student t or Mann-Whitney tests were used for flow cytometric analyses. This immuneACCESS table, as held by TCRdb, lists in-frame sequences with V and J called but not all clones. Of the missing ones, under half trace to an unresolved V gene in checked studies; the others have no known cause. That table furnishes V, J and clone size, whereas the DNA furnished D and trimming. The sample yields about 30,000 clones; 60% to 85% were counted once. The ten largest clonotypes hold roughly 3.5% of the sample.

Per the germline V gene (reference sequence), LNHDA is the CDR1 and SQIVND is the CDR2. The germline ends are 15 bases apart after V is trimmed by 6 bases and J by 4 bases. CDR3 length: 14 amino acids, cysteine to phenylalanine. The read is trimmed to its CDR3 DNA, 42 bases read in frame from base 1. To note about this clone: Its antigen has not been determined. The sample holds no much larger clone one base away, and base qualities are not on file.

These records were also assigned to another study, of regulatory T cells. As noted in the second study: In the multiplex PCR, 52 forward TRBV primers and 13 reverse TRBJ primers were used, and assay-based and computational corrections were applied for amplification bias. In patients, repertoires had restricted unique TRB V-J pairs and skewed V and J gene usage, with regulatory T cells showing the most marked changes. T-cell receptor beta repertoires of sorted regulatory, conventional CD4+ and CD8+ T cells were compared between CD3G-deficient patients and healthy controls. Ficoll density separation was used to isolate peripheral blood mononuclear cells. Within the immunoSEQ assay, multiplex PCR amplified rearranged TRB loci from genomic DNA. TRB amplicons were sequenced using an Illumina HiSeq platform. Custom algorithms error-filtered the raw sequences and aligned the raw sequences to reference gene sequences, after which the immunoSEQ online tools were used for analysis. The frequencies of productive and nonproductive TRB rearrangements were evaluated among unique sequences as well as among total sequences. Group comparisons used t tests, Mann-Whitney tests or two-way ANOVA run in Prism software.

This TCR was recovered from a human donor in good health. Source material: CD4+ effector T cells sorted from blood. This chain joins TRBV19 to TRBJ1-2, and the D gene may be TRBD1, 6 bases matching. The sequenced DNA: TGTGCCAGTAGAGAACAGGGATGGTCCTATGGCTACACCTTC. This yields the protein CASREQGWSYGYTF.